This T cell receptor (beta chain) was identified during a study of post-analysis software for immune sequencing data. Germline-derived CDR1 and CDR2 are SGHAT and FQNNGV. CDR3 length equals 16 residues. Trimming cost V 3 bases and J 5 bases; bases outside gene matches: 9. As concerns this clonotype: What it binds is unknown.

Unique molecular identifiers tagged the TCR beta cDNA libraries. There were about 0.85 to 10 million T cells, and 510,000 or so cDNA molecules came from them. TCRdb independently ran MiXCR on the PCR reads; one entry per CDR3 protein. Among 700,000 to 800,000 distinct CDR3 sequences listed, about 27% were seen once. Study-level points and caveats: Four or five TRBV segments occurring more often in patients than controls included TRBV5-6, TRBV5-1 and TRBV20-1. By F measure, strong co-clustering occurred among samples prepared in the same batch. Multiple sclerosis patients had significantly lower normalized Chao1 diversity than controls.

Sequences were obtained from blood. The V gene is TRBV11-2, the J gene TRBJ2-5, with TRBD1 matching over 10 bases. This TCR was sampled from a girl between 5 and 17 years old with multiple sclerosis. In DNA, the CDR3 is TGTGCCAGCAGCTTCGGGACAGGGGCCAGTTCCGAGACCCAGTACTTC. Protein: CASSFGTGASSETQYF. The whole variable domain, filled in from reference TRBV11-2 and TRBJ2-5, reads EAGVAQSPRYKIIEKRQSVAFWCNPISGHATLYWYQQILGQGPKLLIQFQNNGVVDDSQLPKDRFSAERLKGVDSTLKIQPAKLEDSAVYLCASSFGTGASSETQYFGPGTRLLVL.